Below are 8 T cell receptor beta chains sequenced from a single sample in a study of T cell repertoires in cytomegalovirus infection. Via MiXCR, TCRdb re-called the reads, giving one row per CDR3 protein. Of roughly 310,000 distinct CDR3 sequences in the sample, 15% to 20% were seen once. The source material was PBMCs. These receptors were taken from a human donor in good health (CMV status not recorded). Some clones in this sample may be carry-over from other donors' samples.

The rearrangement joins TRBV10-3 to TRBJ1-1, with D unclear. The CDR3 contains 14 residues. V was cut by 3 bases and J by 5 bases, with 13 bases left in between. CDR1 is ENHRY, CDR2 SYGVKD, per germline. The CDR3 coding sequence is TGTGCCATCAGTGATGCCACCGGGAGTACTGAAGCTTTCTTT. It yields the protein CAISDATGSTEAFF.

This clonotype was observed many times. The chain is built from TRBV10-3 and TRBJ1-5, with D hard to call. The V end lost 4 bases, the J end lost 0 bases, and 7 bases lay between the germline ends. The CDR3 runs to 14 residues. Looked up from germline, CDR1 is ENHRY and CDR2 is SYGVKD. CDR3 region: CAISAEDSNQPQHF. The DNA of the CDR3 is TGTGCCATCAGTGCAGAAGATAGCAATCAGCCCCAGCATTTT.

This clonotype came up many times. The genes are TRBV7-6 and TRBJ2-1, with TRBD2 as a possible D gene (5 bases). V was cut by 1 base and J by 7 bases, with 11 bases left in between. The CDR3 sequence is 14 residues long. The germline V gene has CDR1 SGHVS and CDR2 FNYEAQ. In nucleotides, the CDR3 is TGTGCCAGCAGCTTAGTATCTGGCGGGAATGAGCAGTTCTTC. It encodes CASSLVSGGNEQFF. The full variable domain, with the rest looked up from reference TRBV7-6 and TRBJ2-1, is GAGVSQSPRYKVTKRGQDVALRCDPISGHVSLYWYRQALGQGPEFLTYFNYEAQQDKSGLPNDRFSAERPEGSISTLTIQRTEQRDSAMYRCASSLVSGGNEQFFGPGTRLTVL.

This clonotype was observed a handful of times. The chain's CDR3 is CASSQDNLREQYF. The CDR3 bases are TGCGCCAGCAGCCAAGATAATCTCCGCGAGCAGTACTTC. The chain recombines TRBV4-3 with TRBJ2-7; D unclear. Trimming cost V 0 bases and J 6 bases, with 9 bases left between them. This CDR3 is built from 13 residues. The V gene's germline CDR1 is LGHNA and CDR2 YSLEER.

The chain combines TRBV7-9 with TRBJ2-7; D may be TRBD1 (5 bases). This CDR3 has 16 amino acids. V gave up 4 bases and J gave up 2 bases, with 18 bases separating them. Germline V gene data show CDR1 as SEHNR and CDR2 as FQNEAQ (reference sequence). CDR3 in amino acids: CASSYNPATAPYEQYF. In nucleotides, the CDR3 is TGTGCCAGCAGCTATAACCCGGCGACAGCTCCCTACGAGCAGTACTTC. Full variable domain (outside the CDR3, taken from reference TRBV7-9 and TRBJ2-7): DTGVSQNPRHKITKRGQNVTFRCDPISEHNRLYWYRQTLGQGPEFLTYFQNEAQLEKSRLLSDRFSAERPKGSFSTLEIQRTEQGDSAMYLCASSYNPATAPYEQYFGPGTRLTVT.

The V gene is TRBV28, the J gene TRBJ1-2, with D perhaps matching TRBD1 (6 bases). This CDR3 comprises 15 residues. From germline, CDR1 is MDHEN and CDR2 SYDVKM. With 8 bases removed from V and 6 bases from J, the gap between germline ends came to 22 bases. The CDR3 DNA is TGTGCCAGCGGCCTCCTTACAGGGTCAGTAGATGGCTACACCTTC. This codes for CASGLLTGSVDGYTF.

The rearrangement joins TRBV20-1 to TRBJ2-3; TRBD2 aligns across 10 bases. With 5 bases clipped from V and 4 bases from J, the junction kept 6 bases outside the gene matches. Germline V lookup: CDR1 DFQATT, CDR2 SNEGSKA (reference sequence). The CDR3 totals 14 residues. In DNA, the CDR3 is TGCAGTGCTTCGCTAGCGGGGGCGGCAGATACGCAGTATTTT. Translating gives CSASLAGAADTQYF.

The V call is TRBV12-3 or TRBV12-4, the J call TRBJ2-7; 8 nucleotides line up with TRBD1. The CDR3 contains 14 residues. V was pared by 5 bases and J by 5 bases, with 8 bases of the junction left unmatched. CDR3: CASSRGPTGDEQYF. Written as DNA, the CDR3 is TGTGCCAGCAGTCGGGGTCCGACAGGGGACGAGCAGTACTTC.